This T cell receptor beta chain is drawn from a study of a mutant IDH1 vaccine in newly diagnosed glioma. Study-level information: Following radiotherapy alone, or alongside temozolomide cycles, vaccination was started after an interval of 4-6 weeks. Visit timing is recorded as week 35 for V12 and week 47 for V13.

Germline assignment: CDR1 ENHRY and CDR2 SYGVKD. The CDR3 is 15 amino acids. The V segment lost 3 bases and the J segment 7 bases; nucleotides outside the gene matches: 5. TCRdb keeps only in-frame clones here, not all; method: immunoSEQ multiplex PCR. The sample consists of 60,000 to 65,000 clones, roughly 80% of them appearing once. On this clone itself: The target antigen is unknown.

Time point indicated: week 35, safety follow-up. All doses held 300 ug of mutant IDH1 20-mer peptide, with topical imiquimod. New astrocytomas of WHO grade 3 or 4 that were IDH1-mutant and ATRX-lost were found in the donors. The material was PBMCs, obtained from a glioma patient whose treatment included an IDH1 peptide vaccine. The rearrangement joins TRBV10-3 to TRBJ2-1; 11 positions agree with TRBD2. This TCR came from a man aged 25 to 45 with glioma. The CDR3 region is CAISDHVAGGNEQFF. CDR3 coding DNA: TGTGCCATCAGTGACCACGTAGCGGGGGGGAATGAGCAGTTCTTC.